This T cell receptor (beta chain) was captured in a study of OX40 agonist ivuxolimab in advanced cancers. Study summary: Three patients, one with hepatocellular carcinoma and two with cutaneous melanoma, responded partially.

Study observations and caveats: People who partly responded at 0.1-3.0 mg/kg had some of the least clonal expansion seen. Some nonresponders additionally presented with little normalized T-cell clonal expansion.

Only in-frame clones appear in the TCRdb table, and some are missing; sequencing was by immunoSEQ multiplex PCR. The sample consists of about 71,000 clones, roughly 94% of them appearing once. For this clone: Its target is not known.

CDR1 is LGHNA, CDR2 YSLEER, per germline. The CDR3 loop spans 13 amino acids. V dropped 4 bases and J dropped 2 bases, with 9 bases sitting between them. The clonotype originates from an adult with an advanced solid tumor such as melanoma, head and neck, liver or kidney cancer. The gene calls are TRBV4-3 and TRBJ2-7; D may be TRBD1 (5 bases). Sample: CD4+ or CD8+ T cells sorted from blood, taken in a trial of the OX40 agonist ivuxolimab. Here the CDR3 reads CASSPTRAYEQYF. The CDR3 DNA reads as TGCGCCAGCAGCCCAACCAGGGCCTACGAGCAGTACTTC.